Sequencing of this T cell receptor beta chain was carried out in a study of blood T cell repertoires in COVID-19. Study at large: The United States, Italy and Spain were the sources of the acute and convalescent COVID-19 samples. Sources were T cells, B-cell-depleted T cells, or PBMCs; the material itself was cDNA or gDNA.

The germline CDR1 and CDR2 sequences are SGDLS and YYNGEE. This CDR3 region has 16 residues. The V end lost 0 bases, the J end lost 2 bases, and 12 bases lay between the germline ends. Allocation to cohorts depended on clinical history reported by the participants. Per the original data handling: Amplification with reference gene primers provided the estimates of nucleated cell counts. Sequencing was performed with immunoSEQ multiplex PCR; in TCRdb, only in-frame clones are kept and a portion is missing. D and trimming come from the DNA, and the V and J calls and clone size come from that table. The sample records some 400,000 clones, approximately 89% being singletons.

Material: PBMCs or T cells enriched from blood (not recorded which). This chain connects TRBV9 to TRBJ1-3; D is unresolved. This TCR derives from a man aged 25-45 years who had recovered from COVID-19. CDR3 amino acids: CASSVGGRGPGNTIYF. Written as DNA, the CDR3 is TGTGCCAGCAGCGTAGGCGGTCGAGGCCCTGGAAACACCATATATTTT.